This T cell receptor (beta chain) originates from a study of radiotherapy plus CTLA-4 blockade in lung cancer. Patients with chemo-refractory metastatic non-small-cell lung cancer received focal radiation plus CTLA-4 blockade with ipilimumab. Per the germline V gene, CDR1 is SGHNT and CDR2 is YYREEE (reference sequence). V dropped 0 bases and J dropped 6; count of bases not matched to a gene: 0. This CDR3 is 13 amino acids long. General study findings and limits: Dynamics of early blood T cell clones, together with interferon-beta, were reportedly the best predictors of response.

Notes on this clone: Its antigen is still unknown.

Assay used: immunoSEQ multiplex PCR; TCRdb lists only in-frame clones, some missing. This sample has tens of thousands of clones, with roughly three quarters found just once. The chain employs TRBV5-4 and TRBJ2-1; TRBD1 aligns across 7 bases. This TCR was sampled from a human donor with non-small cell lung cancer who had a complete response to radiotherapy plus ipilimumab. This sample comprised peripheral blood, obtained from a patient treated with radiotherapy plus ipilimumab. CDR3 sequence (DNA): TGTGCCAGCAGCTTGGACAGGGGCAATGAGCAGTTCTTC. Amino acid sequence: CASSLDRGNEQFF. Full variable domain (missing parts from reference TRBV5-4 and TRBJ2-1): ETGVTQSPTHLIKTRGQQVTLRCSSQSGHNTVSWYQQALGQGPQFIFQYYREEENGRGNFPPRFSGLQFPNYSSELNVNALELDDSALYLCASSLDRGNEQFFGPGTRLTVL.